These T cell receptor beta chains were read from a single sample in a study of cytomegalovirus exposure and HLA in healthy donors. The data were produced by immunoSEQ multiplex PCR, yet TCRdb's version contains in-frame clones alone and is incomplete. The sample holds about 130,000 clones; about 76% are singletons and the top ten take 5.5% to 7%. The specimen sequenced was PBMCs. These TCRs come from a middle-aged man in good health and CMV-seropositive. CDR3s include the opening cysteine and the closing phenylalanine or tryptophan. The order of the fields is V gene, J gene, CDR3 protein.

TRBV7-9	TRBJ2-7	CASSNPRDNYYEQYF
TRBV27	TRBJ2-7	CASGGGSYEQYF
TRBV16	TRBJ2-1	CASSQSRAGDNEQFF
TRBV7-2	TRBJ2-1	CASSLAVREGRSEQFF
TRBV6-5	TRBJ1-4	CAAKDRGKSNEKLFF
TRBV11-2	TRBJ1-1	CASLQDRPNTEAFF
TRBV6-1	TRBJ1-1	CASSLTGLAEAFF
TRBV5-1	TRBJ1-2	CATAREVTDGYTF
TRBV13	TRBJ1-2	CASSPTGGEIGYTF
TRBV5-5	TRBJ2-1	CASSLAGTPTYNEQFF
TRBV28	TRBJ1-1	CASSSSSIANTEAFF
TRBV19	TRBJ2-7	CASSITEYYEQYF
TRBV28	TRBJ1-5	CASSILRTGVVNQPQHF
TRBV5-6	TRBJ1-1	CASSLGGTGTEAFF
TRBV5-1	TRBJ2-5	CASSSRTGRQETQYF
TRBV5-5	TRBJ2-1	CASSQTGRNNEQFF
TRBV18	TRBJ1-5	CASSPSGDQPQHF
TRBV5-1	TRBJ2-1	CASSSTGESYNEQFF
TRBV27	TRBJ1-2	CASSPQGASGYGCTF
TRBV7-8	TRBJ2-3	CASSPTSDTQYF
TRBV6-1	TRBJ1-2	CASSSSSLYGYTF
TRBV7-8	TRBJ1-3	CASSLSWASSGNTIYF